This T cell receptor (beta chain) was sequenced in a study of blood T cells in healthy people across ages. Germline V gene sequence: CDR1 SEHNR, CDR2 FQNEAQ (reference sequence). The CDR3 is 14 amino acids. The ends were cut back, 1 base at V and 4 bases at J, with 8 bases in the middle. Study-wide points: Researchers judged that diversity estimates from one million T cells fell short of true values.

No fewer than 6 million PBMCs went into each sample. Comments on this clonotype: What it binds is not known.

For the second PCR, which ran for about 7 to 11 cycles, a sample-barcoded 5' primer and a J-beta primer mix were used. TCRdb passed the 5' RACE reads through MiXCR, listing each CDR3 protein once. The table shows about 830,000 distinct CDR3 sequences, with around 68% occurring only once. V is TRBV7-9 and J is TRBJ2-1, with D unclear. This TCR was sampled from a man aged 25 to 40 in good health. The material sequenced was blood. DNA of the CDR3: TGTGCCAGCAGCTTAGAGGGCGGATACAATGAGCAGTTCTTC. Amino acids: CASSLEGGYNEQFF.